The sequence of this T cell receptor beta chain was determined in a study of blood T cell repertoires in COVID-19. At the level of the study: The United States, Italy and Spain provided the acute and convalescent COVID-19 samples. Nucleic acid was either cDNA or gDNA, and it came from T cells, B-cell-depleted T cells, or PBMCs.

CDR3 length equals 13 residues. Germline CDR1 and CDR2: SGHDT and YYEEEE. Trimming removed 7 bases from V and 4 bases from J; junction bases left unmatched: 7. Methods used by the authors: Estimation of nucleated cell counts relied on the amplification of reference gene primers. The assay was immunoSEQ multiplex PCR, and TCRdb's table has in-frame clones only and misses some. The D gene and trimming were derived from the DNA, and the V and J assignments and clone size from that table. Among over 200,000 clones listed, roughly 85% were seen once. The source material was peripheral blood. The chain uses TRBV5-6 and TRBJ2-7; 8 nucleotides align to TRBD2. This clonotype originated in a woman under 30 who had recovered from COVID-19. In DNA form, the CDR3 reads TGTGCCAGCGCCGGGACTAGTGTTTACGAGCAGTACTTC. It is translated as CASAGTSVYEQYF.